This T cell receptor beta chain comes out of a study of blood T cells in healthy people across ages. Isolated per sample were at least 7 million PBMCs. As for this clonotype: What it binds is not known. An end of the junction differs from the germline gene, which may be a read error.

Study-wide results and limits: Naive and antigen-experienced cells were not separated, limiting conclusive comparison. Those diversity estimates obtained from one million T cells were thought to be underestimates.

Germline-derived CDR1 and CDR2 are SQVTM and ANQGSEA. The CDR3 runs 12 residues. A second PCR of roughly 7 to 11 cycles used a sample-barcoded 5' primer and a J-beta primer mix. With 12 random nucleotides, a template-switch adaptor tagged each individual cDNA molecule. MiXCR, run by TCRdb on the 5' RACE reads, gives a single entry per CDR3 protein. The data hold approximately 600,000 distinct CDR3 sequences, with under 70% observed a single time. The specimen was blood. The sequence derives from a man in his sixties in good health. The chain combines TRBV29-1 with TRBJ2-1, with a tentative D call TRBD2 (6 bases). The CDR3 sequence is CSGEDNTNAQFF. In DNA, the CDR3 is TGCAGCGGGGAGGACAATACAAATGCGCAGTTCTTC.